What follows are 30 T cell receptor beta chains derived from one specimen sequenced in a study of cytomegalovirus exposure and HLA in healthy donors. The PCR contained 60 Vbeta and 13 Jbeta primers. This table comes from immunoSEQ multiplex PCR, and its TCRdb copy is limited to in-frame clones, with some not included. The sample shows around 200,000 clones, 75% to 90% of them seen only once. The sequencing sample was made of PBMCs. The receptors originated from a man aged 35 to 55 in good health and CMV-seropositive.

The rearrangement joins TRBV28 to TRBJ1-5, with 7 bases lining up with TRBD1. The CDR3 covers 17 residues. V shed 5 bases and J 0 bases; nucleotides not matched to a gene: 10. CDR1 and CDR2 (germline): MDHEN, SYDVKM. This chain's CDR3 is CASSLRQGMVSNQPQHF. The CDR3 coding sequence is TGTGCCAGCAGTCTACGACAGGGAATGGTTAGCAATCAGCCCCAGCATTTT.

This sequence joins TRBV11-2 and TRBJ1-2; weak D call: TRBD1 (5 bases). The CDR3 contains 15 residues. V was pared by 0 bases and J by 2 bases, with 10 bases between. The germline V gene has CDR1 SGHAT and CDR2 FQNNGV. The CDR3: CASSLERQGNYGYTF. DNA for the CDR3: TGTGCCAGCAGCTTAGAGAGGCAGGGAAACTATGGCTACACCTTC.

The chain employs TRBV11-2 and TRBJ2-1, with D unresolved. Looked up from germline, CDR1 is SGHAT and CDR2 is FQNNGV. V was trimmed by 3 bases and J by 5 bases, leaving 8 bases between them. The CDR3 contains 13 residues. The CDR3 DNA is TGTGCCAGCAGCTTCAGGCCCCACAATGAGCAGTTCTTC. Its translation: CASSFRPHNEQFF.

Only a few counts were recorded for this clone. Here the CDR3 reads CASSPRDRSNQPQHF. The CDR3 DNA is TGTGCCAGCAGCCCCCGCGACAGAAGCAATCAGCCCCAGCATTTT. This chain joins TRBV9 and TRBJ1-5; possibly TRBD1 for D (5 bases). The CDR3 has 15 residues. The V gene's germline CDR1 is SGDLS and CDR2 YYNGEE. Trimming cost V 4 bases and J 1 base, with 12 bases left between them.

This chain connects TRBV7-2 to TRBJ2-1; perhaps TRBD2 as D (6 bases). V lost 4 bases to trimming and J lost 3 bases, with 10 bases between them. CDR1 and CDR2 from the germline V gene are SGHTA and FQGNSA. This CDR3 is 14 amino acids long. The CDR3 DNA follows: TGTGCCAGCAGCTCTGGGACTGGCTACAATGAGCAGTTCTTC. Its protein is CASSSGTGYNEQFF.

The chain's CDR3 is CASSIVRDRGRGGYTF. In nucleotides, the CDR3 is TGTGCCAGCAGTATTGTCCGGGACAGGGGGCGCGGAGGCTACACCTTC. The chain is built from TRBV6-6 and TRBJ1-2; 12 bases match TRBD1. This CDR3 has 16 residues. J was trimmed by 8 bases and V by 5 bases; bases with no gene match: 12. Germline lookup yields CDR1 MNHNY and CDR2 SVGAGI (reference sequence).

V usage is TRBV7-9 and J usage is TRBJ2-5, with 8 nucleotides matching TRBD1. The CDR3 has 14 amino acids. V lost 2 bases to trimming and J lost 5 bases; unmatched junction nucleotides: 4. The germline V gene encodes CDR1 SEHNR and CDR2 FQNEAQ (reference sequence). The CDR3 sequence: CASSLSRGRETQYF. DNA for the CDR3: TGTGCCAGCAGCTTATCCAGGGGGCGCGAGACCCAGTACTTC.

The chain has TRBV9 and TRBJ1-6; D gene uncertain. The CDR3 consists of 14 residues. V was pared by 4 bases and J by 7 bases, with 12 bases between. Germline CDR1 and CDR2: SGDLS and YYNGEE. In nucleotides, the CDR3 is TGTGCCAGCAGCCTTACTGTCGGGAATTCACCCCTCCACTTT. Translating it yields CASSLTVGNSPLHF.

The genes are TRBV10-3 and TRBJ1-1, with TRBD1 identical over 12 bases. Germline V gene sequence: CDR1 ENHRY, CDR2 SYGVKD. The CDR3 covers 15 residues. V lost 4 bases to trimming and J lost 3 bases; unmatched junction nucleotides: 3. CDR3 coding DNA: TGTGCCATCAGTGGGCGGGACAGGGGGCACACTGAAGCTTTCTTT. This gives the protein CAISGRDRGHTEAFF.

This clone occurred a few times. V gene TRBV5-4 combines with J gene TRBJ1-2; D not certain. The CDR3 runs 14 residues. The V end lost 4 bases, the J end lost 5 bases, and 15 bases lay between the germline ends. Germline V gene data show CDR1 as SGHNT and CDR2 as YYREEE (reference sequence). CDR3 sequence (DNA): TGTGCCAGCAGCCTTAGAGGGAACGGATATGGCTACACCTTC. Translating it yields CASSLRGNGYGYTF.

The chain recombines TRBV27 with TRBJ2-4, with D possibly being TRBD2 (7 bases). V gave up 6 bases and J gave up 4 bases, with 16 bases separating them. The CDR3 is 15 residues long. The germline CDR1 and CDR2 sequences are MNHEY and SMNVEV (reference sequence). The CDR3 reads CASSPWEGGKNIQYF. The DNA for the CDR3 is TGTGCCAGCAGCCCTTGGGAGGGGGGTAAAAACATTCAGTACTTC.

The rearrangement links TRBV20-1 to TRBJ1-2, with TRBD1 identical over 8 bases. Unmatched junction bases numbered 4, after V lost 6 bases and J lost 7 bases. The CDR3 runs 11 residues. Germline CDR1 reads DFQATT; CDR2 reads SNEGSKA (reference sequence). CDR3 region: CSATDRAGYTF. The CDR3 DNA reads TGCAGTGCAACGGACAGGGCTGGCTACACCTTC.

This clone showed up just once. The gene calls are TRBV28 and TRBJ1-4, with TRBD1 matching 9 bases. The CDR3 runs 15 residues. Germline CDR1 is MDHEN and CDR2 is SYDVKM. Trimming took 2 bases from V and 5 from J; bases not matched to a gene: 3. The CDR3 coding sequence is TGTGCCAGCAGTTTAAGCGGACAGGGGAATGAAAAACTGTTTTTT. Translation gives CASSLSGQGNEKLFF.

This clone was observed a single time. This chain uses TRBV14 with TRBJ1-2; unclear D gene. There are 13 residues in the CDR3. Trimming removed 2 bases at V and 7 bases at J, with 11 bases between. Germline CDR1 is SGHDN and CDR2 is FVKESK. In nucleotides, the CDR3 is TGTGCCAGCAGCCAAAACGTGAATAGTGGCTACACCTTC. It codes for CASSQNVNSGYTF.

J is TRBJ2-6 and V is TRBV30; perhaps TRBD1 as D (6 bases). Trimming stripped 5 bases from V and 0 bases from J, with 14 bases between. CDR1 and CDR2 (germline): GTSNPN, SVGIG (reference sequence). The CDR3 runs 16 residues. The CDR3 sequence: CAWVYLGGSGANVLTF. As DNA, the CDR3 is TGTGCCTGGGTTTACCTAGGGGGCTCTGGGGCCAACGTCCTGACTTTC.

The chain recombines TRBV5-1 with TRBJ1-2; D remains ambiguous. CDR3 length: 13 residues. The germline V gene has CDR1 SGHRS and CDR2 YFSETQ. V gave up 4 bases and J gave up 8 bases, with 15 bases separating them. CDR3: CASSMEGSGGYTF. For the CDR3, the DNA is TGCGCCAGCAGCATGGAAGGATCAGGAGGCTACACCTTC.

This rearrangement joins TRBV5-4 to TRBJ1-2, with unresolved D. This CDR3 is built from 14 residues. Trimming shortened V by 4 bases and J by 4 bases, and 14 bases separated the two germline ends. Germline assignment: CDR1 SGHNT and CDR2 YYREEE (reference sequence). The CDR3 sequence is CASSEPSGLYGYTF. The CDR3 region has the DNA TGTGCCAGCAGCGAGCCATCAGGACTCTATGGCTACACCTTC.

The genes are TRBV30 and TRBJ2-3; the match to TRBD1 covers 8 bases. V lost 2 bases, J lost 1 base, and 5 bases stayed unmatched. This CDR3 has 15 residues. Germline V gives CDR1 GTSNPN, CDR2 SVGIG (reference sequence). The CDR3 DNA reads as TGTGCCTGGAGTAACGACAGGGGAGGCACAGATACGCAGTATTTT. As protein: CAWSNDRGGTDTQYF. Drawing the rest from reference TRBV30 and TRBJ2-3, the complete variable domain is SQTIHQWPATLVQPVGSPLSLECTVEGTSNPNLYWYRQAAGRGLQLLFYSVGIGQISSEVPQNLSASRPQDRQFILSSKKLLLSDSGFYLCAWSNDRGGTDTQYFGPGTRLTVL.

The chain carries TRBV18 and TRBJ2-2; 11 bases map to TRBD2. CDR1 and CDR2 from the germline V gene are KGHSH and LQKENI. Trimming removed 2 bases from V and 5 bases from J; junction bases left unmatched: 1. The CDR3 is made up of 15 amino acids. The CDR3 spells CASSPGTSGTGELFF. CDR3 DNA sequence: TGTGCCAGCTCACCAGGGACTAGCGGAACCGGGGAGCTGTTTTTT.

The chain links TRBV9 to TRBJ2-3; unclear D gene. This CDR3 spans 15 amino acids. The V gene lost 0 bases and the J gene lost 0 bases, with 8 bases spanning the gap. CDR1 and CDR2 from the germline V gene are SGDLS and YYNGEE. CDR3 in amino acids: CASSVDPRSTDTQYF. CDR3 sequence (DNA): TGTGCCAGCAGCGTAGACCCGCGGAGCACAGATACGCAGTATTTT.

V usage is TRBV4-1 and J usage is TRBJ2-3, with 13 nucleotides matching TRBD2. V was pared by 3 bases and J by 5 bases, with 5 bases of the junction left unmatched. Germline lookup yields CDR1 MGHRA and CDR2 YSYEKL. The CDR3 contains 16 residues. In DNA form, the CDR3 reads TGCGCCAGCAGCCAGCGACTAGCGGGGGGAGGAGATACGCAGTATTTT. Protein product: CASSQRLAGGGDTQYF.

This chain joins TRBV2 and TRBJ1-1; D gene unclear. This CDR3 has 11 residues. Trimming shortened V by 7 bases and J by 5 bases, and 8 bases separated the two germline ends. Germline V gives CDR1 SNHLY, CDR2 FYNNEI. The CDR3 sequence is CASKEETEAFF. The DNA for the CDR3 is TGTGCCAGCAAAGAGGAAACTGAAGCTTTCTTT.

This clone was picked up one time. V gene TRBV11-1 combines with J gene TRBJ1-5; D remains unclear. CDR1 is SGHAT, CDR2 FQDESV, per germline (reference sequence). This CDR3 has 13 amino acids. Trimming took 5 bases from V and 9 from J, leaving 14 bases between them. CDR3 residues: CASSQHLVSPQHF. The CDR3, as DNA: TGTGCCAGCAGCCAACACCTTGTATCGCCCCAGCATTTT.

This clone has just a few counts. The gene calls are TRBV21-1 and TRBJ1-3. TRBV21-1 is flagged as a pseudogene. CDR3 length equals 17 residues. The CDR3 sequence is CASSLPGGGRTGNTIYF. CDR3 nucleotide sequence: TGTGCCAGCAGCCTCCCCGGGGGGGGGAGGACTGGAAACACCATATATTTT.

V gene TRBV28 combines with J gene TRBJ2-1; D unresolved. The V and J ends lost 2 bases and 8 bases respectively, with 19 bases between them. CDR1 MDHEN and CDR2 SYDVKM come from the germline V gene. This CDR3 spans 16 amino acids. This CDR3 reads CASSLTGLLVIYEQFF. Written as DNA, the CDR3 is TGTGCCAGCAGTTTAACGGGTCTCCTAGTGATCTATGAGCAGTTCTTC.

CDR3 region: CASGGQGRPNYGYTF. The CDR3 nucleotides are TGTGCCAGCGGTGGACAGGGGAGGCCCAACTATGGCTACACCTTC. This chain joins TRBV7-8 and TRBJ1-2; 9 nucleotides agree with TRBD1. The V and J ends lost 8 bases and 2 bases, in that order; junction bases with no gene match: 9. In germline, CDR1 is SGHVS, CDR2 FQNEAQ. The CDR3 is 15 residues long.

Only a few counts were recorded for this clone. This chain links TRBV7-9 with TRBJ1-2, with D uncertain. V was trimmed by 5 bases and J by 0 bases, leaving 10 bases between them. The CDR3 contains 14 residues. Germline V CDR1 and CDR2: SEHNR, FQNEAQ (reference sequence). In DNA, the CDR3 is TGTGCCAGCAGCGTGGCCGGGGCTAACTATGGCTACACCTTC. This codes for CASSVAGANYGYTF.

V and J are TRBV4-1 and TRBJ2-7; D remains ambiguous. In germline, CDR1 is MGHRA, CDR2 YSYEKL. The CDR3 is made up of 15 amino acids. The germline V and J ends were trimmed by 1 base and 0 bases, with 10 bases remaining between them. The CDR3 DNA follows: TGCGCCAGCAGCCAAGCTCGGGTCTTCTCCTACGAGCAGTACTTC. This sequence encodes CASSQARVFSYEQYF.

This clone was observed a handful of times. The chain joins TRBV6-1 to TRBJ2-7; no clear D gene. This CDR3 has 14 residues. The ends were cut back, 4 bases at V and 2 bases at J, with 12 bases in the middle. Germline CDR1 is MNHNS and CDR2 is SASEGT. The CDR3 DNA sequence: TGTGCCAGCAGTGGGCGCGGAGTAGCCTACGAGCAGTACTTC. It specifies CASSGRGVAYEQYF.

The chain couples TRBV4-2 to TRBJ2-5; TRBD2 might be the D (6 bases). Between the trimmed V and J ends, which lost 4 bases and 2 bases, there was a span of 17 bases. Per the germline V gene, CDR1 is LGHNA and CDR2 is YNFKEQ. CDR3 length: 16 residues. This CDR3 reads CASSLGLMAGQETQYF. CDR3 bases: TGTGCCAGCAGCCTTGGCTTGATGGCGGGGCAAGAGACCCAGTACTTC.